The TCR beta chain under discussion was sequenced for a study of early T cells in non-severe SARS-CoV-2 infection. The overall study: The study sequenced bulk RNA from unsorted whole blood, with chains unpaired.

Points from the study as a whole: Anti-spike CD8 responses were favored in VDJdb matching, and private and CD4 specificities were missed.

Germline loops: CDR1 SQVTM, CDR2 ANQGSEA. The CDR3 has 12 residues. The V end was cut by 4 bases, the J end by 4 bases, with 11 bases between. This clonotype has just a few counts. Its antigen is undetermined. Individual cDNA molecules were tagged with unique molecular identifiers. TCRdb reprocessed the 5' RACE reads with MiXCR, giving one entry per CDR3 protein. The top ten clones hold around 1.8% of a sample with around 61,000 distinct CDR3 sequences, 9.5% to 14% of them seen once. The sample consisted of whole blood. This clonotype was obtained from an adult who was a healthcare worker with PCR-confirmed SARS-CoV-2 infection or an uninfected control (not recorded which). The chain couples TRBV29-1 to TRBJ2-7, with D uncertain. CDR3 coding DNA: TGCAGCGTTGGGAAGGGCCCATACGAGCAGTACTTC. This encodes CSVGKGPYEQYF.